These 3 T cell receptor beta chains originate from one sample sequenced in a study of OX40 agonist ivuxolimab in advanced cancers. Some clones are missing from TCRdb's copy, which holds only in-frame ones; the method was immunoSEQ multiplex PCR. The repertoire holds fewer than 85,000 clones, nearly 85% seen once, with 5.5% to 7.5% in the top ten. This sample comprised CD4+ or CD8+ T cells sorted from blood, obtained in a trial of the OX40 agonist ivuxolimab. These receptors originate from an adult with an advanced solid tumor such as melanoma, head and neck, liver or kidney cancer.

A remark on this clone: Its ends do not fully match the called genes, so a read error is possible. The chain links TRBV2 to TRBJ2-7; D possibly corresponds to TRBD1 (5 bases). Germline lookup yields CDR1 SNHLY and CDR2 FYNNEI. This CDR3 has 12 residues. CDR3 sequence (DNA): TGCGGTGAGGCCAGGGTCAACCACGAGCAGTACTTC. Residues: CGEARVNHEQYF.

This clone was detected only a few times. The chain carries TRBV7-9 and TRBJ1-6, with no clear D. Germline values: CDR1 SEHNR, CDR2 FQNEAQ (reference sequence). The CDR3 consists of 16 residues. V was trimmed by 2 bases and J by 0 bases, leaving 8 bases between them. This CDR3 is CASSLTLSSYNSPLHF. CDR3 in DNA: TGTGCCAGCAGCTTAACTCTTTCCTCCTATAATTCACCCCTCCACTTT.

CDR3 DNA: TGTGCCAGCAGCTTAGATTGGACAGGGCATAACTATGGCTACACCTTC. Amino acids: CASSLDWTGHNYGYTF. J is TRBJ1-2 and V is TRBV11-2; 8 bases match TRBD1. This CDR3 spans 16 amino acids. V shed 0 bases, J shed 1 base, and the junction held 4 bases outside the gene matches. CDR1 and CDR2 (germline): SGHAT, FQNNGV.